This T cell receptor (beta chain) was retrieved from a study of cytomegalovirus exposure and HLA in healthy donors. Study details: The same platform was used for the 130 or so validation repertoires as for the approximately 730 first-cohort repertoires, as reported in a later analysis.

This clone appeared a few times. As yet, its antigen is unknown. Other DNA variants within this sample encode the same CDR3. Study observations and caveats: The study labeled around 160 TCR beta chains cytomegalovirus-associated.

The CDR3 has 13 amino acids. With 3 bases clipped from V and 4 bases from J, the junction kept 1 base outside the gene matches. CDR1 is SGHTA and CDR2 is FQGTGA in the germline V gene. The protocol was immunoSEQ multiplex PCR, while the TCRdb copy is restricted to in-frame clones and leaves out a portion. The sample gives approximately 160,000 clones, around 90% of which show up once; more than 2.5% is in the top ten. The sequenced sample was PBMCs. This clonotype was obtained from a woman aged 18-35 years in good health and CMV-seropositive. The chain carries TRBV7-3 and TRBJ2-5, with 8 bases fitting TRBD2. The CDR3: CASSFREGETQYF. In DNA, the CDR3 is TGTGCCAGCAGCTTCCGGGAGGGAGAGACCCAGTACTTC.